Each of the 7 T cell receptor beta chains below was sequenced from the same sample in a study of response to subunit inactivated influenza vaccine. A single record per CDR3 protein comes from TCRdb applying MiXCR to the RT-PCR reads. Among about 780,000 distinct CDR3 sequences listed, around a sixth were seen once. The source was PBMCs from blood, collected around 5 days after vaccination. The source of these receptors is a man aged 45-65 years who received an inactivated influenza vaccine.

This clonotype was seen many times. V is TRBV15 and J is TRBJ2-5; D unclear. V dropped 5 bases and J dropped 7 bases, with 11 bases sitting between them. CDR3 length: 12 amino acids. Germline V gene data show CDR1 as LNHNV and CDR2 as YYDKDF (reference sequence). CDR3 amino acids: CATSAARGTQYF. Here the CDR3 DNA reads TGTGCCACCAGCGCCGCACGCGGGACCCAGTACTTC. Drawing the rest from reference TRBV15 and TRBJ2-5, the complete variable domain is DAMVIQNPRYQVTQFGKPVTLSCSQTLNHNVMYWYQQKSSQAPKLLFHYYDKDFNNEADTPDNFQSRRPNTSFCFLDIRSPGLGDTAMYLCATSAARGTQYFGPGTRLLVL.

This clonotype occurred a few times. The J gene is TRBJ2-5, the V gene TRBV27; the match to TRBD2 covers 10 bases. The CDR3 extends over 14 amino acids. The V and J ends lost 2 bases and 8 bases, in that order; junction bases with no gene match: 5. The germline V gene encodes CDR1 MNHEY and CDR2 SMNVEV (reference sequence). CDR3 DNA sequence: TGTGCCAGCAGTTTAAGCGGGAGGGCCCCAACCCAGTACTTC. Residues: CASSLSGRAPTQYF.

This clonotype occurred many times. This chain connects TRBV5-1 to TRBJ2-5, with a possible D match to TRBD2 (6 bases). Trimming removed 4 bases from V and 5 bases from J, with 18 bases in between. This CDR3 spans 15 amino acids. The germline V gene has CDR1 SGHRS and CDR2 YFSETQ. In DNA, the CDR3 is TGCGCCAGCAGCACTGTGGTGCGGGGCGGGGAGACCCAGTACTTC. It encodes CASSTVVRGGETQYF. Looking up the rest from reference TRBV5-1 and TRBJ2-5 gives the full variable domain: KAGVTQTPRYLIKTRGQQVTLSCSPISGHRSVSWYQQTPGQGLQFLFEYFSETQRNKGNFPGRFSGRQFSNSRSEMNVSTLELGDSALYLCASSTVVRGGETQYFGPGTRLLVL.

V gene TRBV12-3 or TRBV12-4 combines with J gene TRBJ2-7; D tentatively reads TRBD1 or TRBD2 (5 bases each). Trimming stripped 3 bases from V and 7 bases from J, with 10 bases between. The length of the CDR3 is 12 residues. Here the CDR3 reads CASSFWGSEQYF. The CDR3 region has the DNA TGTGCCAGCAGTTTTTGGGGGTCTGAGCAGTACTTC.

A word on this clonotype: A read error is possible here, since a much larger clone lies one base away. The rearrangement uses TRBV18 and TRBJ2-2; D is possibly TRBD1 (6 bases). The V gene's germline CDR1 is KGHSH and CDR2 LQKENI. Trimming left V 7 bases short and J 0 bases short, with 6 bases between. This CDR3 region has 13 residues. CDR3 amino acids: CASYRANTGELFF. The CDR3 DNA sequence: TGTGCCAGCTACAGGGCGAACACCGGGGAGCTGTTTTTT.

This clonotype was seen a few times. V gene TRBV7-2 combines with J gene TRBJ2-3; 11 positions match TRBD2. The J segment lost 5 bases and the V segment lost 4 bases, leaving 11 bases of the junction unmatched. CDR1 and CDR2 (germline): SGHTA, FQGNSA. The CDR3 has 17 amino acids. In DNA, the CDR3 is TGTGCCAGCAGCTCACAGGCTAGCGGGGGGCCGGGAGATACGCAGTATTTT. Its translation is CASSSQASGGPGDTQYF.

The genes are TRBV7-3 and TRBJ2-2, with 7 positions matching TRBD2. CDR1 SGHTA and CDR2 FQGTGA come from the germline V gene. Germline trimming cut 2 bases from V and 2 bases from J; bases unmatched to any gene: 11. This CDR3 spans 18 amino acids. CDR3 protein: CASSLSSTSQLNTGELFF. CDR3 DNA: TGTGCCAGCAGCTTATCCTCGACTAGCCAACTCAACACCGGGGAGCTGTTTTTT.